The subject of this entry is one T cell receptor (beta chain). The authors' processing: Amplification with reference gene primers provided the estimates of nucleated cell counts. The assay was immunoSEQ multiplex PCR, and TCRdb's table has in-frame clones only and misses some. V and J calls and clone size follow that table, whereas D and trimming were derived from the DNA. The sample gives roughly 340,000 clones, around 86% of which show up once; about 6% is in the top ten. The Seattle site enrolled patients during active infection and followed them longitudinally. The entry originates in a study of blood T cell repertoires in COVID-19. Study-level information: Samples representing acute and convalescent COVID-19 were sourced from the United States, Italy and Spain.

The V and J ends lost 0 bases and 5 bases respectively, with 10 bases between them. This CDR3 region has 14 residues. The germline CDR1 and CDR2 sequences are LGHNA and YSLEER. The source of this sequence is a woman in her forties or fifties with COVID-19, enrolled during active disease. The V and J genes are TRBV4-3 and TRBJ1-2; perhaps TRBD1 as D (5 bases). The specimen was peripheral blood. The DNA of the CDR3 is TGCGCCAGCAGCCAAGACGGGGGGGTTTATGGCTACACCTTC. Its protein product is CASSQDGGVYGYTF.